Detailed here is one T cell receptor (beta chain). Its specificity is not known. The CDR3 is 15 residues long. Germline lookup yields CDR1 MNHNS and CDR2 SASEGT. Between the trimmed V and J ends, which lost 6 bases and 7 bases, there was a span of 16 bases. The sample comes from a study of T cells in Graves' hyperthyroidism and ophthalmopathy. Study-level information: Prior to any treatment, at the point of initial diagnosis, peripheral blood was collected.

Aged 18 to 65, the patients had hyperthyroidism that was newly diagnosed and had lasted under 2 months. Broader study findings: Blood held most thyroid clonotypes expanded above 0.001 frequency. A model using 13 V-J features told ophthalmopathy apart from stable hyperthyroidism.

RNA transcripts served as the template for amplifying TCR beta CDR3 regions. The HTBI primer set served for first-round RT-PCR of the TCR CDR3. TCRdb processed the multiplex PCR reads anew with MiXCR; each CDR3 protein has one entry. The table has hundreds of thousands of distinct CDR3 sequences, around 20% seen once. This TCR was recovered from a woman in her forties or fifties with Graves' hyperthyroidism that later progressed to Graves' ophthalmopathy. The J gene is TRBJ1-6, the V gene TRBV6-1; no clear D gene. Sequenced input: blood. The CDR3 region has the DNA TGTGCCAGCAGCCCGGTGGGCAGTCGGAATTCACCCCTCCACTTT. It specifies CASSPVGSRNSPLHF.